This T cell receptor beta chain was captured by sequencing in a study of shared clonotypes between healthy human individuals. This CDR3 is built from 13 residues. V lost 3 bases, J lost 4 bases, and 0 bases stayed unmatched. The germline V gene has CDR1 KGHSH and CDR2 LQKENI. Per the study methods: Filtering was not the same, since immunoSEQ gave junction-only sequences without quality scores. The protocol was immunoSEQ multiplex PCR, while the TCRdb copy is restricted to in-frame clones and leaves out a portion. V, J and clone size were drawn from that table, and D and trimming were deduced from the DNA. The table has roughly 480,000 clones, roughly 85% seen once. Many counts were recorded for this clone. Other DNA sequences in the sample encode the same CDR3.

The sequencing sample was made of PBMCs. This clonotype originated in a woman in her 40s in good health. Some clones in this sample may be carry-over from other donors' samples. The chain joins TRBV18 to TRBJ1-1, with 9 bases matching TRBD1. The CDR3: CASSPGQGTEAFF. The CDR3 DNA sequence: TGTGCCAGCTCACCGGGACAGGGCACTGAAGCTTTCTTT.